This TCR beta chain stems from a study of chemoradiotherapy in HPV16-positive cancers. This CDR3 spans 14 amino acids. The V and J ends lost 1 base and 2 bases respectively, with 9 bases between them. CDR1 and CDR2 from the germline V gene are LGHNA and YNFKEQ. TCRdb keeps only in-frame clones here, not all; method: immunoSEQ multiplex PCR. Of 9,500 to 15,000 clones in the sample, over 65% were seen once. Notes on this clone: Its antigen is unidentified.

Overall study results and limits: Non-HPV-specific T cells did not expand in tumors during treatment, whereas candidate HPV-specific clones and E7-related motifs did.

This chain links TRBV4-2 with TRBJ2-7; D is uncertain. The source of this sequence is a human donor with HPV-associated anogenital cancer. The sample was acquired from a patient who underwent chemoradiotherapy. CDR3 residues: CASSQAARTYEQYF. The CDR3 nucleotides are TGTGCCAGCAGCCAAGCGGCCCGGACCTACGAGCAGTACTTC.